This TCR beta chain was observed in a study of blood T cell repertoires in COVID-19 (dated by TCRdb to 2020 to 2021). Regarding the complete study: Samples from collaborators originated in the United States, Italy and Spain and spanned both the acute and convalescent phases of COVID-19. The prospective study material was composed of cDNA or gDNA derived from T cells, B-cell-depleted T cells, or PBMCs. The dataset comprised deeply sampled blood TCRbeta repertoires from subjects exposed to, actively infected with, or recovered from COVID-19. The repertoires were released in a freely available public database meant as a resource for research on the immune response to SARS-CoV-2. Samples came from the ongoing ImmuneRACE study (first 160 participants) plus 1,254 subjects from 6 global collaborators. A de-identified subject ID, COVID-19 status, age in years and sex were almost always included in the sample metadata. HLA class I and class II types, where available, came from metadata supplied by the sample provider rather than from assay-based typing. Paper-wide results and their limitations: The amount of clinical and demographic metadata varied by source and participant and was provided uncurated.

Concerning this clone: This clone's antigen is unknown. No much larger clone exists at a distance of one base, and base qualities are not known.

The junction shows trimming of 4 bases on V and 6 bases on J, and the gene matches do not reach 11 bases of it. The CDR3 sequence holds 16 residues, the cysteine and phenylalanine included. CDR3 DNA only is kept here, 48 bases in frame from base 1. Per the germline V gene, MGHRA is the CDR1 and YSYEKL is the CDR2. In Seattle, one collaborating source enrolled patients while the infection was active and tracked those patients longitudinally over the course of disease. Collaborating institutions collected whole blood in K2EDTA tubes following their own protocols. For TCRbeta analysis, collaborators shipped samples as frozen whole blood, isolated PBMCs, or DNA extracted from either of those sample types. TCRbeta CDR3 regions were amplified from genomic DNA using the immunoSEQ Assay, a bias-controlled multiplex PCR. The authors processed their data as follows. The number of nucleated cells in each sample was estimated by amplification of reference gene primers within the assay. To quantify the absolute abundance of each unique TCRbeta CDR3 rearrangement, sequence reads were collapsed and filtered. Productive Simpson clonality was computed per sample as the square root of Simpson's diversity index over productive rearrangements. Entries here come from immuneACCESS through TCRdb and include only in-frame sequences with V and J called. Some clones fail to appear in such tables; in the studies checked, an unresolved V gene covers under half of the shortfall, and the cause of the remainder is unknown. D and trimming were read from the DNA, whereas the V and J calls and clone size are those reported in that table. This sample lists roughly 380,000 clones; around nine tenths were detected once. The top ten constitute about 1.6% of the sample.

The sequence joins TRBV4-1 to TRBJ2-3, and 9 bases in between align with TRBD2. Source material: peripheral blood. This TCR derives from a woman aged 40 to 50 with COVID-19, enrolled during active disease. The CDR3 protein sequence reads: CASSLLKAGGGDTQYF. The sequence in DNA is TGCGCCAGCAGCCTTCTGAAAGCGGGGGGCGGGGATACGCAGTATTTT.